This T cell receptor (beta chain) originates from a study of T cell responses to AZD1222 COVID-19 vaccine. Whole-study context: Second-dose intervals near 4 or 12 weeks were combined.

Study-level results: Close to half of spike-specific TCRs reportedly recognize unmutated variant regions. Clonal diversity may have been underestimated in mostly white British donors. At study baseline, merely five or six AZD1222 recipients were seropositive.

To note about this clone: Its antigen is not known.

In germline, CDR1 is KGHDR, CDR2 SFDVKD. The CDR3 has 17 amino acids. V lost 1 base to trimming and J lost 6 bases, with 17 bases between them. Sequencing was performed with immunoSEQ multiplex PCR; in TCRdb, only in-frame clones are kept and a portion is missing. The sample records more than 110,000 clones, approximately 90% being singletons. Sequenced here: peripheral blood, sampled on day 0 of AZD1222 vaccination. The V call is TRBV24-1, the J call TRBJ2-2; perhaps TRBD2 as D (6 bases). The clonotype comes from an adult in good health. CDR3 loop: CATSDFIRGKRAGELFF. The CDR3 DNA follows: TGTGCCACCAGTGATTTCATCCGGGGGAAAAGGGCCGGGGAGCTGTTTTTT.